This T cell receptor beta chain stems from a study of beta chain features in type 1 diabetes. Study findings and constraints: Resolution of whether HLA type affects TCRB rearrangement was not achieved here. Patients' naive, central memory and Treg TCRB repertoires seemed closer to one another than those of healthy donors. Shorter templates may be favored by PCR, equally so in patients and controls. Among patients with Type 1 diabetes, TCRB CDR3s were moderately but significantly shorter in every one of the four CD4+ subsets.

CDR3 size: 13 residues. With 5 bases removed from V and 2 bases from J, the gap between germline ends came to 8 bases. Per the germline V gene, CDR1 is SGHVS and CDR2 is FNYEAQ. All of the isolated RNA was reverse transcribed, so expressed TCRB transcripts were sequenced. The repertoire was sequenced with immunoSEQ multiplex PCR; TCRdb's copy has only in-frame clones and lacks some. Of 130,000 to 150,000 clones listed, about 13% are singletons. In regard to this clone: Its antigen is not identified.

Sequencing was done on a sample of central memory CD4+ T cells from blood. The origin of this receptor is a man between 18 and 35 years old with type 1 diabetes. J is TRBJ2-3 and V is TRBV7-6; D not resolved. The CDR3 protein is CASSPLPTDTQYF. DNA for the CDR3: TGTGCCAGCAGCCCCCTGCCCACAGATACGCAGTATTTT.